This is a list of T cell receptor beta chains from one sample in a study of blood T cell repertoires in COVID-19. Produced via immunoSEQ multiplex PCR; TCRdb's table is partial and in-frame only. This table holds around 180,000 clones, roughly three quarters found once. Sequenced input: PBMCs or T cells enriched from blood (not recorded which). These receptors came from a woman between 50 and 59 years old with acute COVID-19. Both conserved end residues are part of each CDR3. D genes are given only for firm matches. Clone size appears in some rows only: once, few, many, or a class for an expanded clone.

CDR3 protein	CDR3 DNA	D gene	J gene	clone size	V gene
CASSEAPGQGNTGELFF	TGTGCCAGCAGTGAAGCGCCGGGACAGGGGAACACCGGGGAGCTGTTTTTT	TRBD1	TRBJ2-2	-	TRBV2
CSVELDRVNEQFF	TGCAGCGTTGAGCTGGACAGGGTCAATGAGCAGTTCTTC	TRBD1	TRBJ2-1	-	TRBV29-1
CASSPRVSSNQPQHF	TGTGCCAGCAGCCCTCGGGTTTCGAGCAATCAGCCCCAGCATTTT	-	TRBJ1-5	-	TRBV3-1/TRBV3-2
CASSQDRRSAPRDGYTF	TGTGCCAGCAGCCAAGATCGGCGCAGCGCCCCCCGGGATGGCTACACCTTC	-	TRBJ1-2	-	TRBV4-2
CASSSTRPTSGGVIRELFF	TGTGCCAGCAGCTCGACACGACCTACTAGCGGGGGGGTGATCAGGGAGCTGTTTTTT	TRBD2	TRBJ2-2	-	TRBV5-5
CASSVGTANEKLFF	TGTGCCAGTAGTGTCGGGACAGCTAATGAAAAACTGTTTTTT	TRBD1	TRBJ1-4	-	TRBV19
CASSTGQGLETQYF	TGTGCCAGCAGCACGGGACAGGGCCTAGAGACCCAGTACTTC	TRBD1	TRBJ2-5	once	TRBV7-6
CASRGQVNYGYTF	TGTGCCAGCAGAGGACAGGTTAACTATGGCTACACCTTC	TRBD1	TRBJ1-2	once	TRBV28
CASSRSGDTQETQYF	TGTGCCAGCAGTCGTAGCGGGGATACCCAAGAGACCCAGTACTTC	TRBD2	TRBJ2-5	few	TRBV6-4
CASTSGLHYGYTF	TGTGCCAGCACCTCGGGACTCCACTATGGCTACACCTTC	-	TRBJ1-2	-	TRBV27
CASSLATAGLKAFF	TGCGCCAGCAGCTTGGCCACGGCAGGGTTAAAAGCTTTCTTT	-	TRBJ1-1	-	TRBV5-1
CASQSLGSYNEQFF	TGCGCCAGCCAAAGTCTAGGCTCCTACAATGAGCAGTTCTTC	-	TRBJ2-1	-	TRBV4-1
CASSPREGDLAYGYTF	TGCGCCAGCAGCCCCCGGGAGGGCGACCTCGCCTATGGCTACACCTTC	-	TRBJ1-2	few	TRBV4-1
CATSDLQTNLGDEQFF	TGTGCCACCAGTGATTTGCAGACTAACCTAGGCGATGAGCAGTTCTTC	-	TRBJ2-1	-	TRBV24-1
CASSQAGGSGGPGETQYF	TGTGCCAGCAGCCAAGCAGGGGGTAGCGGGGGGCCAGGAGAGACCCAGTACTTC	TRBD2	TRBJ2-5	-	TRBV4-2
CASSQPLGEAFF	TGTGCCAGCAGCCAGCCGCTCGGTGAAGCTTTCTTT	-	TRBJ1-1	-	TRBV3-1/TRBV3-2
CAWKSGGTDTQYF	TGTGCCTGGAAAAGCGGGGGCACAGATACGCAGTATTTT	TRBD2	TRBJ2-3	-	TRBV30
CASSQPDGPGTLNGYTF	TGCGCCAGCAGCCAACCTGACGGACCCGGGACACTAAATGGCTACACCTTC	-	TRBJ1-2	-	TRBV4-1
CASSWVLGDTEAFF	TGTGCCAGCAGCTGGGTTCTCGGGGACACTGAAGCTTTCTTT	-	TRBJ1-1	few	TRBV7-8
CASSTYRLAGLSTDTQYF	TGTGCCAGCAGCACCTATCGACTAGCGGGGTTAAGCACAGATACGCAGTATTTT	TRBD2	TRBJ2-3	-	TRBV7-9
CASSGPRAGDTGELFF	TGTGCCAGCAGCGGCCCCAGAGCGGGGGACACCGGGGAGCTGTTTTTT	TRBD2	TRBJ2-2	few	TRBV9
CASSLDAVGELFF	TGCGCCAGCAGCCTGGATGCGGTCGGGGAGCTGTTTTTT	-	TRBJ2-2	-	TRBV5-1
CASSYRQETQYF	TGTGCCAGCTCATACAGACAAGAGACCCAGTACTTC	-	TRBJ2-5	-	TRBV18
CASSPSYTGNSGNTIYF	TGTGCCAGCTCACCGAGCTACACAGGCAACTCTGGAAACACCATATATTTT	-	TRBJ1-3	once	TRBV18
CASSLGQGVQPQHF	TGTGCCAGCAGCTTAGGGCAGGGGGTGCAGCCCCAGCATTTT	TRBD1	TRBJ1-5	-	TRBV13
CASSEHSGANVLTF	TGTGCCAGCAGTGAACACTCTGGGGCCAACGTCCTGACTTTC	-	TRBJ2-6	-	TRBV6-1
CASSQAQGPNSPLHF	TGCGCCAGCAGCCAGGCACAGGGCCCGAATTCACCCCTCCACTTT	-	TRBJ1-6	-	TRBV4-1
CASSQHTAGSGYTF	TGTGCCAGCAGCCAGCACACTGCAGGTAGTGGCTACACCTTC	-	TRBJ1-2	-	TRBV7-2
CASRGLPRNEQFF	TGTGCCAGCAGGGGACTCCCCCGGAATGAGCAGTTCTTC	-	TRBJ2-1	-	TRBV28
CASSWGGDSNTGELFF	TGCGCCAGCAGCTGGGGCGGGGACTCGAACACCGGGGAGCTGTTTTTT	-	TRBJ2-2	-	TRBV5-1
CASSLSLDRGRTEAFF	TGTGCCAGCAGCTTATCCCTCGACAGGGGGCGGACTGAAGCTTTCTTT	TRBD1	TRBJ1-1	-	TRBV11-2
CASSYRQLNYGYTF	TGTGCCAGCAGTTACCGACAACTCAACTATGGCTACACCTTC	-	TRBJ1-2	few	TRBV6-5
CASSYLARRGNQPQHF	TGTGCCAGCAGTTACTTGGCCCGTCGGGGCAATCAGCCCCAGCATTTT	-	TRBJ1-5	-	TRBV6-6
CASSYPGTPRDF	TGTGCCAGCAGTTACCCCGGGACACCCCGGGATTTT	-	TRBJ1-5	-	TRBV6-2/TRBV6-3
CASSQHTRGGTKNIQYF	TGTGCCAGCAGCCAGCACACAAGGGGGGGGACCAAAAACATTCAGTACTTC	-	TRBJ2-4	-	TRBV4-2
CASSQVSSQGAWEQFF	TGCGCCAGCAGCCAAGTGTCTTCACAGGGGGCTTGGGAGCAGTTCTTC	TRBD1	TRBJ2-1	-	TRBV4-3
CASSLPTGADTQYF	TGTGCCAGCAGTTTACCGACAGGGGCAGATACGCAGTATTTT	TRBD1	TRBJ2-3	-	TRBV28
CASSHYLAGGRQETQYF	TGTGCCAGCAGCCACTATCTAGCGGGGGGGCGCCAGGAGACCCAGTACTTC	TRBD2	TRBJ2-5	few	TRBV3-1/TRBV3-2
CASSPRAVANYGYTF	TGTGCCAGCTCACCGAGGGCAGTGGCCAACTATGGCTACACCTTC	-	TRBJ1-2	-	TRBV18
CASSFGTGAEKLFF	TGCGCCAGCAGCTTCGGGACAGGGGCTGAAAAACTGTTTTTT	TRBD1	TRBJ1-4	-	TRBV5-1
CAWRIGDEQFF	TGTGCCTGGAGAATAGGGGATGAGCAGTTCTTC	-	TRBJ2-1	-	TRBV30
CASSLGGVSNQPQHF	TGTGCCAGCAGCTTAGGGGGGGTTAGCAATCAGCCCCAGCATTTT	-	TRBJ1-5	-	TRBV11-2
CASSLGLGTGGHSPLHF	TGTGCCAGCAGCTTAGGCCTTGGGACAGGGGGCCACTCACCCCTCCACTTT	TRBD1	TRBJ1-6	-	TRBV13
CSVVPRGENNEQFF	TGCAGCGTTGTCCCTCGGGGGGAGAACAATGAGCAGTTCTTC	TRBD2	TRBJ2-1	-	TRBV29-1
CASGPSRTEAFF	TGTGCCAGTGGGCCGAGCCGCACTGAAGCTTTCTTT	-	TRBJ1-1	-	TRBV19
CASSEIQGVNTEAFF	TGTGCCAGCAGCGAGATACAGGGGGTGAACACTGAAGCTTTCTTT	TRBD1	TRBJ1-1	-	TRBV2
CASSLSGSLDTQYF	TGTGCCAGCAGCTTAAGCGGGTCCTTGGATACGCAGTATTTT	-	TRBJ2-3	-	TRBV7-2
CASSRVDRGLRF	TGTGCCAGCAGCAGGGTGGACCGCGGGTTACGCTTC	-	TRBJ1-2	few	TRBV9
CASISGPSGTANTEAFF	TGCGCCAGCATCAGCGGTCCCTCAGGGACAGCTAACACTGAAGCTTTCTTT	TRBD1	TRBJ1-1	-	TRBV23-1
CASSPRTGVVDIQYF	TGTGCCAGCAGCCCCAGGACAGGGGTGGTTGACATTCAGTACTTC	TRBD1	TRBJ2-4	-	TRBV14
CATRRGGHNEQFF	TGTGCCACGCGGCGGGGGGGACACAATGAGCAGTTCTTC	TRBD2	TRBJ2-1	-	TRBV24-1
CSVQQGGTEAFF	TGCAGCGTTCAACAGGGTGGGACTGAAGCTTTCTTT	-	TRBJ1-1	-	TRBV29-1
CASNGGFGQETQYF	TGTGCCAGCAACGGGGGATTTGGCCAAGAGACCCAGTACTTC	-	TRBJ2-5	-	TRBV28
CATSDPRVAKNIQYF	TGTGCCACCAGTGATCCCAGGGTTGCCAAAAACATTCAGTACTTC	-	TRBJ2-4	-	TRBV24-1
CATSRVANEKLFF	TGTGCCACGTCCCGGGTGGCTAATGAAAAACTGTTTTTT	-	TRBJ1-4	-	TRBV10-3
CASSPGTGWRGYTF	TGTGCCAGCAGTCCCGGGACAGGGTGGCGGGGCTACACCTTC	TRBD1	TRBJ1-2	-	TRBV28
CASSSPRLAGGGTDTQYF	TGTGCCAGCAGTTCCCCCAGACTAGCGGGGGGGGGCACAGATACGCAGTATTTT	TRBD2	TRBJ2-3	-	TRBV27
CASKPPGQGAHGYTF	TGTGCCAGCAAACCCCCTGGGCAGGGGGCTCACGGCTACACCTTC	TRBD1	TRBJ1-2	-	TRBV27
CASSFPPRVGGNIQYF	TGTGCCAGCAGCTTCCCCCCCCGGGTGGGGGGAAACATTCAGTACTTC	-	TRBJ2-4	once	TRBV7-9
CASRRDSFNEKLFF	TGTGCCAGTAGACGGGACAGTTTTAATGAAAAACTGTTTTTT	TRBD1	TRBJ1-4	-	TRBV27